The present T cell receptor beta chain was sequenced within a study of shared clonotypes between healthy human individuals. CDR3 length: 16 amino acids. Germline CDR1 and CDR2: SGHAT and FQDESV (reference sequence). V lost 4 bases, J lost 7 bases, and 20 bases lay in between. Profiled with immunoSEQ multiplex PCR; TCRdb holds only in-frame clones, not every one. This repertoire shows about 1.5 million clones, 96% found once; its top ten account for roughly 1.2%. Sequenced sample: naive CD4+ T cells sorted from blood. Subset specified: CD45RA+ positively selected. This chain connects TRBV11-1 to TRBJ2-1; TRBD2 might be the D (6 bases). The sequence came from a man aged 30 to 39 in good health. The CDR3 region is CASSSEGSPGSNEQFF. DNA for the CDR3: TGTGCCAGCAGCTCCGAGGGGTCCCCCGGGAGTAATGAGCAGTTCTTC. The variable domain in full, with the rest retrieved from reference TRBV11-1 and TRBJ2-1, is EAEVAQSPRYKITEKSQAVAFWCDPISGHATLYWYRQILGQGPELLVQFQDESVVDDSQLPKDRFSAERLKGVDSTLKIQPAELGDSAMYLCASSSEGSPGSNEQFFGPGTRLTVL.